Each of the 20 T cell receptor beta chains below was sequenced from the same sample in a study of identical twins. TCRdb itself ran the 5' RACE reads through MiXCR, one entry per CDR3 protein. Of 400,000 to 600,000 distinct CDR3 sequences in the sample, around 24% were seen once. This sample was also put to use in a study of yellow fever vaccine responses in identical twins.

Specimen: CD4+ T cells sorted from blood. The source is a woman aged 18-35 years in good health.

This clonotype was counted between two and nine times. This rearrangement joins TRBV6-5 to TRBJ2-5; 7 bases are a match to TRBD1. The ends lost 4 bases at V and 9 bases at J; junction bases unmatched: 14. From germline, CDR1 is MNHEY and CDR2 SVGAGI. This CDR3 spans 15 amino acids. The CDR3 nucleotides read TGTGCCAGCAGTTCAACCCACTTGACAGGGCAAGCCCAGTACTTC. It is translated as CASSSTHLTGQAQYF.

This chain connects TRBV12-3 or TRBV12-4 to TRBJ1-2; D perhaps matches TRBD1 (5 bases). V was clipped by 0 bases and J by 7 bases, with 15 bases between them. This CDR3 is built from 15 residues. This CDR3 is CASSLAGAISTGYTF. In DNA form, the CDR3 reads TGTGCCAGCAGTTTAGCAGGGGCGATATCTACTGGCTACACCTTC.

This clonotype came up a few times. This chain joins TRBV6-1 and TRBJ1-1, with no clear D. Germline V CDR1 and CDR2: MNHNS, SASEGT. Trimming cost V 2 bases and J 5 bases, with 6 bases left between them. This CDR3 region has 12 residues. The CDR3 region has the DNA TGTGCCAGCAGTGAAACCCAAACTGAAGCTTTCTTT. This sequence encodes CASSETQTEAFF.

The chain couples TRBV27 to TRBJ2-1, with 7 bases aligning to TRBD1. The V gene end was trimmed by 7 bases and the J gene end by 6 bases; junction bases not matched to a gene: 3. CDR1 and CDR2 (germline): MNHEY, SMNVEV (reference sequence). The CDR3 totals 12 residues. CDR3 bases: TGTGCCAGCACCGACAGGGCCAATGAGCAGTTCTTC. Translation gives CASTDRANEQFF.

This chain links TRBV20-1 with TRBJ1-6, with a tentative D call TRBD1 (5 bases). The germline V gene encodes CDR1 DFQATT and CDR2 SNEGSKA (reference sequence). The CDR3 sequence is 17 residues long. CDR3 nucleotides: TGCAGAGCCCGAGATCGGCAGGGTATCTTGTATAATTCACCCCTCCACTTT. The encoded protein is CRARDRQGILYNSPLHF.

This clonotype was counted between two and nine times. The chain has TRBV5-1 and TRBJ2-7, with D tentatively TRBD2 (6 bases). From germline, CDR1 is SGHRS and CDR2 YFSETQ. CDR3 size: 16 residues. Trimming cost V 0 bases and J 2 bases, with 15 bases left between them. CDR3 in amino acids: CASSLALQGLTYEQYV. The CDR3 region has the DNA TGCGCCAGCAGCTTGGCTTTGCAGGGACTCACCTACGAGCAGTACGTC.

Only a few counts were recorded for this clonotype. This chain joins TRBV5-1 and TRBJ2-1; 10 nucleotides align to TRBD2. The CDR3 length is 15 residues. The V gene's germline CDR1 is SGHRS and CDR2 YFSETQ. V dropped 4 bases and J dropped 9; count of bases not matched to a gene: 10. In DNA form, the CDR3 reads TGCGCCAGCAGCCAAAGCGGGGGGGCCGGAGGTGAGCAGTTCTTC. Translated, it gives CASSQSGGAGGEQFF.

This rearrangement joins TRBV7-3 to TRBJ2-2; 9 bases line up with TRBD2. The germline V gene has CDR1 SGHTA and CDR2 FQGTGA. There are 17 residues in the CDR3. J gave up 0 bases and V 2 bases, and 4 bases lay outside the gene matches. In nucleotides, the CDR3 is TGTGCCAGCAGCTTAGGTCGCGGGAGGGCGAACACCGGGGAGCTGTTTTTT. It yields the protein CASSLGRGRANTGELFF.

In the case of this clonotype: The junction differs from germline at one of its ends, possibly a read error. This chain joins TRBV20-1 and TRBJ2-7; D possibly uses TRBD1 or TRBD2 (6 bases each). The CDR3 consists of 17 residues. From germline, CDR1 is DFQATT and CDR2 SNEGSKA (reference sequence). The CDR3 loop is CCARRGDRVFREYEQYF. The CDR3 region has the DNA TGCTGTGCTAGGAGGGGGGACCGAGTTTTTAGGGAGTACGAGCAGTACTTC.

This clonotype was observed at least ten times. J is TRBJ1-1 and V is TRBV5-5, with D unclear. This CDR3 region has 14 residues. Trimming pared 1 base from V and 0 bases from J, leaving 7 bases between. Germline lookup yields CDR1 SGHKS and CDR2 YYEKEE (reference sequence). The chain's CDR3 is CASSLWRMNTEAFF. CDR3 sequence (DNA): TGTGCCAGCAGCTTGTGGCGAATGAACACTGAAGCTTTCTTT.

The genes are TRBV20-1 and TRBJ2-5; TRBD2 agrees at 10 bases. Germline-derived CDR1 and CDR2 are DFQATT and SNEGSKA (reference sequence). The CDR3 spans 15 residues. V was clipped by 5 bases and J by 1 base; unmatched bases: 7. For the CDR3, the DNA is TGCAGTGCTCTACAGAGCGGGAGGGCCCAAGAGACCCAGTACTTC. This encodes CSALQSGRAQETQYF.

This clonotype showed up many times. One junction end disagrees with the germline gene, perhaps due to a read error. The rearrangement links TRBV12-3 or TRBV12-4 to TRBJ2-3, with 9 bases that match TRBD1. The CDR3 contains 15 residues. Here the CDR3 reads CASSLGDRDTDTQYF. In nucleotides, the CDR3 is TGCGCCAGCAGCTTGGGGGACAGGGACACAGATACGCAGTATTTT.

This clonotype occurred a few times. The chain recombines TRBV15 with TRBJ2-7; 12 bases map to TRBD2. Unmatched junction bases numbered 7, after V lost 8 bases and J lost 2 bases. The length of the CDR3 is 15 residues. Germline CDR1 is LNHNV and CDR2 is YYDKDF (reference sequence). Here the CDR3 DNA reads TGTGCCACCCGGACTAGCGGGAAGGGTACCTACGAGCAGTACTTC. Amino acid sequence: CATRTSGKGTYEQYF.

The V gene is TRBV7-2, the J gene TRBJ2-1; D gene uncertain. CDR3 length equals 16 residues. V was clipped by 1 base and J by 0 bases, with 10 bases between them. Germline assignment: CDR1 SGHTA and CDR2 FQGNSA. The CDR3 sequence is CASSLESSSSYNEQFF. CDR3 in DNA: TGTGCCAGCAGCTTAGAAAGCTCCAGCTCCTACAATGAGCAGTTCTTC.

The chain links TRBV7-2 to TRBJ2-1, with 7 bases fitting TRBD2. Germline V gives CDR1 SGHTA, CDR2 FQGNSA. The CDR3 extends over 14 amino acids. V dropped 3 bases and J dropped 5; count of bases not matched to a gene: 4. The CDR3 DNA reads TGTGCCAGCAGCTTGGCTAGCGGAAACAATGAGCAGTTCTTC. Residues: CASSLASGNNEQFF.

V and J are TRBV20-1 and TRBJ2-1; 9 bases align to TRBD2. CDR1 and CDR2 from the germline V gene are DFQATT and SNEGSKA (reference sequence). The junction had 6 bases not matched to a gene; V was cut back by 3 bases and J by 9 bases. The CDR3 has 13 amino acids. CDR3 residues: CSASPILAGEQFF. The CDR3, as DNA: TGCAGTGCTAGCCCAATACTAGCGGGTGAGCAGTTCTTC.

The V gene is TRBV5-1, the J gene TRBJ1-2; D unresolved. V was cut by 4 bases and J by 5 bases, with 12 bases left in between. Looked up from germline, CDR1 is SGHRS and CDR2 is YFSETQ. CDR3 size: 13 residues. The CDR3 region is CASSPSGGYGYTF. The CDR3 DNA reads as TGCGCCAGCAGCCCCTCGGGAGGGTATGGCTACACCTTC.

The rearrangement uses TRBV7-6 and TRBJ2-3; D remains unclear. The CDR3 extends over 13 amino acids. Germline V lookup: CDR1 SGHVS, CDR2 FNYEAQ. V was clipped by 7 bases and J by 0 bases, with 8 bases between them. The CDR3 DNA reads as TGTGCCAGCACCCTAGGCAGCACAGATACGCAGTATTTT. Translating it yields CASTLGSTDTQYF.

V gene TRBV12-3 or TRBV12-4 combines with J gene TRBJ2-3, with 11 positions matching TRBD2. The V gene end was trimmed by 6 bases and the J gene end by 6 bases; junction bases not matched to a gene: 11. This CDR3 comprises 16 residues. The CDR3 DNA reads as TGTGCCAGCAGCTTCCTAGCGGGAGGACGAGGGGATACGCAGTATTTT. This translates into CASSFLAGGRGDTQYF.

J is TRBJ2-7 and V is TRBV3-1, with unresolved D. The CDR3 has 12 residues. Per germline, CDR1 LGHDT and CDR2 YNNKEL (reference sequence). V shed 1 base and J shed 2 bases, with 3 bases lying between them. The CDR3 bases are TGTGCCAGCAGCCAAGCTACCTACGAGCAGTACTTC. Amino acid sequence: CASSQATYEQYF.